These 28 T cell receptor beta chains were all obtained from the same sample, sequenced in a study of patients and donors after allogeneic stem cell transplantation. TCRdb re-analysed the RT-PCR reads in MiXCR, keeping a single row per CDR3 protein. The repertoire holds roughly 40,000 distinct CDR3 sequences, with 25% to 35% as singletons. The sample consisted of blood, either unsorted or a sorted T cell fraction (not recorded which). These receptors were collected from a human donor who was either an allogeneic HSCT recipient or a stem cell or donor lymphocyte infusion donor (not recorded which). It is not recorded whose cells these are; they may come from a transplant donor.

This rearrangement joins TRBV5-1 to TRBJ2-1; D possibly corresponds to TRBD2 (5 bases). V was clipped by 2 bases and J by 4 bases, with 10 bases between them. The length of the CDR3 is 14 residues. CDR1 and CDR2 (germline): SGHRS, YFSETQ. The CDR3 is CASSFGGLYNEQFF. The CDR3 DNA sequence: TGCGCCAGCAGCTTCGGAGGTCTGTACAATGAGCAGTTCTTC.

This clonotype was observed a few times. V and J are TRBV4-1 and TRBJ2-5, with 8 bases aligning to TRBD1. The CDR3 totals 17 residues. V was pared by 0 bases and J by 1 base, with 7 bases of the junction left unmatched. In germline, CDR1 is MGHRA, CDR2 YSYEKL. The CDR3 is CASSQDHFGQGQETQYF. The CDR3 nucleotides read TGCGCCAGCAGCCAAGATCATTTTGGACAGGGCCAAGAGACCCAGTACTTC.

The CDR3 reads CASTIWTGQETQYF. The CDR3, as DNA: TGTGCCAGCACCATATGGACAGGACAAGAGACCCAGTACTTC. V usage is TRBV5-5 and J usage is TRBJ2-5; 7 bases are shared with TRBD1. This CDR3 has 14 residues. CDR1 is SGHKS and CDR2 is YYEKEE in the germline V gene (reference sequence). V was pared by 6 bases and J by 2 bases, with 7 bases of the junction left unmatched.

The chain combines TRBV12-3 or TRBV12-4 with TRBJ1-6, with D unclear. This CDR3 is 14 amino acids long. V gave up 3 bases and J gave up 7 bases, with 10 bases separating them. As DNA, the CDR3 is TGTGCCAGCAGTTTGGTGGTGGGGAATTCACCCCTCCACTTT. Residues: CASSLVVGNSPLHF.

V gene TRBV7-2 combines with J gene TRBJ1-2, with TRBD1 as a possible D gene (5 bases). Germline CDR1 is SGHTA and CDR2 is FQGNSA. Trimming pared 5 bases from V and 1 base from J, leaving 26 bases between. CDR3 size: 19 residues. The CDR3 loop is CASSRPGRQLSGYNYGYTF. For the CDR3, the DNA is TGTGCCAGCAGCCGACCGGGGCGGCAGCTATCGGGCTATAACTATGGCTACACCTTC.

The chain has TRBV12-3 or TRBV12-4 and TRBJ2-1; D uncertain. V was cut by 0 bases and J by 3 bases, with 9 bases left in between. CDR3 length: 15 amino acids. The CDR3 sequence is CASSLAGIYYNEQFF. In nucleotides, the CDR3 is TGTGCCAGCAGTTTAGCGGGCATATACTACAATGAGCAGTTCTTC.

The CDR3 sequence: CASSQVVRWPSGEKLFF. For the CDR3, the DNA is TGTGCCAGCAGCCAAGTGGTAAGATGGCCGAGTGGTGAAAAACTGTTTTTT. The chain uses TRBV3-1 and TRBJ1-4; D gene uncertain. The CDR3 covers 17 residues. Trimming stripped 1 base from V and 7 bases from J, with 19 bases between. Germline V gene sequence: CDR1 LGHDT, CDR2 YNNKEL (reference sequence).

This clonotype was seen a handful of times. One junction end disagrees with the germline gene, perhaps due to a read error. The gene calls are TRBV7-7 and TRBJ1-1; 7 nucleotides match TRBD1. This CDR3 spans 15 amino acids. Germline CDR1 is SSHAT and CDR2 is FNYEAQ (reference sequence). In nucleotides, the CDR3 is TGTGCTAGCAGCTCCATACAGGGGATGGGCACTGAAGCTTTCTTT. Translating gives CASSSIQGMGTEAFF.

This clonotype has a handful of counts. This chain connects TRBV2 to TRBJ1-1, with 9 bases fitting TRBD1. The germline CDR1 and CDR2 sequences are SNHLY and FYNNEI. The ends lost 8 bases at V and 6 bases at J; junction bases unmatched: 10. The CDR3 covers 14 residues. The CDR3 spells CASVPGTGFSEAFF. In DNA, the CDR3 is TGTGCCAGCGTCCCCGGGACAGGGTTTTCTGAAGCTTTCTTT.

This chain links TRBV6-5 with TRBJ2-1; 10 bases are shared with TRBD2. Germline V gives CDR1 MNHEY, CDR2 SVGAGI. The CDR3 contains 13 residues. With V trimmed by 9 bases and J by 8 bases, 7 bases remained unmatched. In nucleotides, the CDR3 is TGTGCCAGTTCTAGCGGGAGTTTTTATGAGCAGTTCTTC. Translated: CASSSGSFYEQFF.

CDR3 sequence: CASSDPTASNEQFF. CDR3 sequence (DNA): TGTGCCAGCAGTGATCCGACGGCCAGCAATGAGCAGTTCTTC. This chain links TRBV25-1 with TRBJ2-1; no firm D call. Germline V lookup: CDR1 MGHDK, CDR2 SYGVNS. V shed 3 bases and J shed 6 bases, with 12 bases lying between them. The CDR3 contains 14 residues.

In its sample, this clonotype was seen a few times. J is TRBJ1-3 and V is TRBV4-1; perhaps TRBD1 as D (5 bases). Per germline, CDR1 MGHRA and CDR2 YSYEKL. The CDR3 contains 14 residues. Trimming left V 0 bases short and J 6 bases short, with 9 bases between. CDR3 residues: CASSQDKQENTIYF. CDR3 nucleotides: TGCGCCAGCAGCCAAGATAAACAGGAAAACACCATATATTTT.

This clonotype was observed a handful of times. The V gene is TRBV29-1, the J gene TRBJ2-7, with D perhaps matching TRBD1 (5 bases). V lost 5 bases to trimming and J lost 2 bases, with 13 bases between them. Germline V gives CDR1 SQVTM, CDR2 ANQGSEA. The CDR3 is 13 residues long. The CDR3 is CSVLSRATYEQYF. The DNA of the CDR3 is TGCAGCGTTCTGAGCAGGGCAACCTACGAGCAGTACTTC.

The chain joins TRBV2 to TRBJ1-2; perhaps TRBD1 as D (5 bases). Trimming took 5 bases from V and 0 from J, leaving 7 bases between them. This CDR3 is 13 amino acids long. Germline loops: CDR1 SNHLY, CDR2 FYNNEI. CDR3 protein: CASSTGSNYGYTF. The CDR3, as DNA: TGTGCCAGCAGTACAGGATCTAACTATGGCTACACCTTC.

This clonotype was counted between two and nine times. DNA for the CDR3: TGTGCCAGCAGCTTGTATTACTCTATAGGCGAGTACTTC. Its translation: CASSLYYSIGEYF. This sequence joins TRBV5-5 and TRBJ2-7; D is uncertain. The V and J ends lost 1 base and 11 bases respectively, with 16 bases between them. The CDR3 has 13 amino acids. Looked up from germline, CDR1 is SGHKS and CDR2 is YYEKEE (reference sequence).

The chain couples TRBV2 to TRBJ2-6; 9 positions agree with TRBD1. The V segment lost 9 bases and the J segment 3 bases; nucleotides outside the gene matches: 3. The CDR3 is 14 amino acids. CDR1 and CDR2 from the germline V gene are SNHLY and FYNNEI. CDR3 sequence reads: CARQGASGANVLTF. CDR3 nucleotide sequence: TGTGCCAGACAGGGGGCAAGTGGGGCCAACGTCCTGACTTTC.

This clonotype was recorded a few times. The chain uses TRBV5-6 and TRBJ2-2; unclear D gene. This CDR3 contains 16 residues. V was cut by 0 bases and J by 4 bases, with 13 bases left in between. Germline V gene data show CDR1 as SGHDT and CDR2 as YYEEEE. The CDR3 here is CASSLARLVRTGELFF. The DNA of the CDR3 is TGTGCCAGCAGCTTGGCTCGATTAGTACGCACCGGGGAGCTGTTTTTT.

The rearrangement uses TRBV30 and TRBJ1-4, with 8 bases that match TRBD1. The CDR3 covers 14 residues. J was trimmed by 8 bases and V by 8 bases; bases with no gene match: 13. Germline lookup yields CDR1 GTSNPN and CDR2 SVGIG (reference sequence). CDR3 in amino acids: CAGSTGGRREKLFF. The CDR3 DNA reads TGTGCCGGATCAACAGGGGGAAGGCGGGAAAAACTGTTTTTT. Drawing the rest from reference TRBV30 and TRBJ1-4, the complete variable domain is SQTIHQWPATLVQPVGSPLSLECTVEGTSNPNLYWYRQAAGRGLQLLFYSVGIGQISSEVPQNLSASRPQDRQFILSSKKLLLSDSGFYLCAGSTGGRREKLFFGSGTQLSVL.

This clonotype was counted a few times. CDR3 sequence: CSARWGQDEKLFF. CDR3 in DNA: TGCAGTGCTAGATGGGGACAGGATGAAAAACTGTTTTTT. The chain has TRBV20-1 and TRBJ1-4; 8 bases are a match to TRBD1. From germline, CDR1 is DFQATT and CDR2 SNEGSKA (reference sequence). Trimming cost V 2 bases and J 6 bases; bases outside gene matches: 2. The CDR3 length is 13 residues.

This CDR3 is CASSLLPSVYNEQFF. The CDR3 region has the DNA TGTGCCAGCAGCCTTCTTCCTAGCGTCTACAATGAGCAGTTCTTC. The chain links TRBV12-3 or TRBV12-4 to TRBJ2-1; a weak D match, TRBD2 (6 bases). Trimming took 6 bases from V and 3 from J, leaving 15 bases between them. The CDR3 runs to 15 residues.

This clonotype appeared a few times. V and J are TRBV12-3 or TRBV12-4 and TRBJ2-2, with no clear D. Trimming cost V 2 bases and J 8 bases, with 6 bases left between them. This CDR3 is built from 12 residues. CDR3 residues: CASSLYWGELFF. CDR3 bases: TGTGCCAGCAGTTTATACTGGGGGGAGCTGTTTTTT.

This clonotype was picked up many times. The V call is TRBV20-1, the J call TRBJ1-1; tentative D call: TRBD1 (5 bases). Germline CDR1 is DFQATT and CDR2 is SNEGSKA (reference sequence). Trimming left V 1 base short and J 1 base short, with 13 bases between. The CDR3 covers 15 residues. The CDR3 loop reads CSARGGAEENTEAFF. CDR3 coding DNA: TGCAGTGCTAGAGGTGGGGCCGAGGAGAACACTGAAGCTTTCTTT.

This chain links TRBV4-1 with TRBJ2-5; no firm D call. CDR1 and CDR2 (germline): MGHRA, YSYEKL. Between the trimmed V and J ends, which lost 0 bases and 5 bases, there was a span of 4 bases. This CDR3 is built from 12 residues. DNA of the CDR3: TGCGCCAGCAGCCAAGAGGGGGAGACCCAGTACTTC. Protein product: CASSQEGETQYF.

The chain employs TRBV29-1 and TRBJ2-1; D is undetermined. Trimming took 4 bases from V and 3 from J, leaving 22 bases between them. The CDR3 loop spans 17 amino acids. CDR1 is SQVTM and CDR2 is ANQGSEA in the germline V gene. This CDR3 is CSVASPVSTYFYNEQFF. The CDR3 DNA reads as TGCAGCGTTGCTTCTCCAGTTTCAACTTATTTCTACAATGAGCAGTTCTTC.

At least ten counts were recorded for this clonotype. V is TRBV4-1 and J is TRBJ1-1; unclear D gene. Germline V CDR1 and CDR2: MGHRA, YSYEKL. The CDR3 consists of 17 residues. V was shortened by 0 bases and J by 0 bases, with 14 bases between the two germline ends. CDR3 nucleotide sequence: TGCGCCAGCAGCCAAGATCTGGGAAGGGCCATGAACACTGAAGCTTTCTTT. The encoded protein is CASSQDLGRAMNTEAFF.

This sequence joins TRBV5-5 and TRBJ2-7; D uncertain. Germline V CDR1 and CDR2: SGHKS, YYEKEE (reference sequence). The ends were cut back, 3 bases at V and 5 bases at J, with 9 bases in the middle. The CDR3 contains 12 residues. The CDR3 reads CASSYIHHEQYF. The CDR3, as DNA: TGTGCCAGCAGCTATATCCACCACGAGCAGTACTTC.

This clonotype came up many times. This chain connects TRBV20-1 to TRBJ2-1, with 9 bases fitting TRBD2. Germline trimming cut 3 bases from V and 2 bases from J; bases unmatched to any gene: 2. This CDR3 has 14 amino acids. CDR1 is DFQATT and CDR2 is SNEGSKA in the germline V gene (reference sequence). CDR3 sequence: CSARGGRAYNEQFF. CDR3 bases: TGCAGTGCTAGGGGCGGGAGGGCCTACAATGAGCAGTTCTTC.

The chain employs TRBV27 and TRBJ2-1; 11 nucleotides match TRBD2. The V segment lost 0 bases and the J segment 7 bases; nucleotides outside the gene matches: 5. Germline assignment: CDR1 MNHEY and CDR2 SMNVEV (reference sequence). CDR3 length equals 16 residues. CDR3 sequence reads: CASSLSEASGRNEQFF. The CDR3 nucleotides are TGTGCCAGCAGTTTATCCGAGGCTAGCGGGAGGAATGAGCAGTTCTTC.